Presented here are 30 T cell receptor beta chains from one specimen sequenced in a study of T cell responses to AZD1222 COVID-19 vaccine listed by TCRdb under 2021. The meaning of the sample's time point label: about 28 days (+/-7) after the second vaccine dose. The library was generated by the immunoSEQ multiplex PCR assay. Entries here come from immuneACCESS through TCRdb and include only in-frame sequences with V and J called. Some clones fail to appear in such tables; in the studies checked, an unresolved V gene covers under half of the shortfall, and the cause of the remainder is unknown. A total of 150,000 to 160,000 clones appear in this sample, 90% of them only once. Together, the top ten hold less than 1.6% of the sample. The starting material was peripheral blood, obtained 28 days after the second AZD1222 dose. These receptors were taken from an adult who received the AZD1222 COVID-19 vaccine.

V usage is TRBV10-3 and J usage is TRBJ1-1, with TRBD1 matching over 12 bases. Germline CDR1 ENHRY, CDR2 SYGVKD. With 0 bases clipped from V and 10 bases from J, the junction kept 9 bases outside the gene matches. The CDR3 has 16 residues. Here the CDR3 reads CAISESGGGQGAGAFF. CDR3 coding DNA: TGTGCCATCAGTGAGTCTGGTGGGGGACAGGGGGCAGGAGCTTTCTTT.

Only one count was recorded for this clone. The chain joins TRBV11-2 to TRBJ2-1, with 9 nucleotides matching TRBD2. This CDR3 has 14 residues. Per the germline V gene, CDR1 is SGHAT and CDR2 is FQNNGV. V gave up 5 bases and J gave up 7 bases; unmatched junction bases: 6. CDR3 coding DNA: TGTGCCAGCAGCCCAGGACTAGCGTGGAATGAGCAGTTCTTC. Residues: CASSPGLAWNEQFF.

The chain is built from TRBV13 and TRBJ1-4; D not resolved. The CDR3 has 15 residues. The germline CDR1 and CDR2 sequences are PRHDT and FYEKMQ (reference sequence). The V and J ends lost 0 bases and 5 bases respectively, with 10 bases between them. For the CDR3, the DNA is TGTGCCAGCAGCTTAGGACCCTCGCCAAATGAAAAACTGTTTTTT. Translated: CASSLGPSPNEKLFF.

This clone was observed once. CDR3 coding DNA: TGTGCCAGCAGTTTTGAGGCCAATCAGCCCCAGCATTTT. Its translation: CASSFEANQPQHF. The chain recombines TRBV12-3 or TRBV12-4 with TRBJ1-5; D is unclear. The ends were cut back, 3 bases at V and 3 bases at J, with 6 bases in the middle. This CDR3 is 13 amino acids long.

CDR3 amino acids: CASSLLPGGAGQETQYF. The CDR3 bases are TGCGCCAGCAGCTTGCTTCCTGGGGGCGCCGGGCAAGAGACCCAGTACTTC. The J gene is TRBJ2-5, the V gene TRBV5-1; D is possibly TRBD1 (6 bases). The V and J ends lost 1 base and 2 bases respectively, with 18 bases between them. The CDR3 extends over 17 amino acids. Germline V gives CDR1 SGHRS, CDR2 YFSETQ.

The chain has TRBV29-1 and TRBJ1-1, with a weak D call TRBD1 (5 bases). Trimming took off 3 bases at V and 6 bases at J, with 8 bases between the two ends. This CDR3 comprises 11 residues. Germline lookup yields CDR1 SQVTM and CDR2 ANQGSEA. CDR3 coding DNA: TGCAGCGTTGATAGGGGTGCTGAAGCTTTCTTT. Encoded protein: CSVDRGAEAFF.

The CDR3 DNA reads TGTGCCAGCAGCGTAGACACAGGGCCTGGCTACACCTTC. This gives the protein CASSVDTGPGYTF. The gene calls are TRBV9 and TRBJ1-2, with D possibly matching TRBD1 (6 bases). V lost 0 bases to trimming and J lost 7 bases, with 10 bases between them. Germline V gene sequence: CDR1 SGDLS, CDR2 YYNGEE. CDR3 length equals 13 residues.

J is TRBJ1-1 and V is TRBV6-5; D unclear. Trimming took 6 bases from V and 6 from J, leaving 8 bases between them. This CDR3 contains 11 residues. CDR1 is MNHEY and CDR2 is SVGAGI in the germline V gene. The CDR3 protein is CASSRGAEAFF. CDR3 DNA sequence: TGTGCCAGCAGCCGGGGTGCTGAAGCTTTCTTT.

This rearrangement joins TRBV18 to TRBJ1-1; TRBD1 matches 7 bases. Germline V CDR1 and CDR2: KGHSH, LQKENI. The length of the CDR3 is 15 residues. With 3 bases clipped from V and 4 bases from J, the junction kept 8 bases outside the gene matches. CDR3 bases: TGTGCCAGCTCACCTACATCAGGGGGTGTCACTGAAGCTTTCTTT. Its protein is CASSPTSGGVTEAFF.

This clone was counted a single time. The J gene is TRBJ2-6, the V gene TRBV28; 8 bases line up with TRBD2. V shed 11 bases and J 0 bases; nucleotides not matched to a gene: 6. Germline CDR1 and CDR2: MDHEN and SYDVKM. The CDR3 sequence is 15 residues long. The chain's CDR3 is CAGRSGGSGANVLTF. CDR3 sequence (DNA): TGTGCCGGCCGCAGCGGGGGCTCTGGGGCCAACGTCCTGACTTTC.

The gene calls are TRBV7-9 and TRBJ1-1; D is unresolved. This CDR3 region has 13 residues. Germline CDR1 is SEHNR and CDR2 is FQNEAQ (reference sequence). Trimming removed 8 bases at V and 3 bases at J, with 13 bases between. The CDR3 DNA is TGTGCCAGCGGGCCGGGGATGCACACTGAAGCTTTCTTT. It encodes CASGPGMHTEAFF. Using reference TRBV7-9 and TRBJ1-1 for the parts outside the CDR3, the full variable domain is DTGVSQNPRHKITKRGQNVTFRCDPISEHNRLYWYRQTLGQGPEFLTYFQNEAQLEKSRLLSDRFSAERPKGSFSTLEIQRTEQGDSAMYLCASGPGMHTEAFFGQGTRLTVV.

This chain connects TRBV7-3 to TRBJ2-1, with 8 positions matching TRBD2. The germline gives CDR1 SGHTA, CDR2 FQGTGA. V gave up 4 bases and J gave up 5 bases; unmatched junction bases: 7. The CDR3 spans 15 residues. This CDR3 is CASSSTAGVNNEQFF. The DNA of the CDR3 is TGTGCCAGCAGCTCCACAGCGGGAGTGAACAATGAGCAGTTCTTC.

This CDR3 reads CASSTQPFANTGELFF. For the CDR3, the DNA is TGCGCCAGCAGCACCCAGCCGTTCGCGAACACCGGGGAGCTGTTTTTT. V usage is TRBV5-1 and J usage is TRBJ2-2; no clear D. The CDR3 is 16 residues long. The V gene's germline CDR1 is SGHRS and CDR2 YFSETQ. V was cut by 4 bases and J by 0 bases, with 13 bases left in between.

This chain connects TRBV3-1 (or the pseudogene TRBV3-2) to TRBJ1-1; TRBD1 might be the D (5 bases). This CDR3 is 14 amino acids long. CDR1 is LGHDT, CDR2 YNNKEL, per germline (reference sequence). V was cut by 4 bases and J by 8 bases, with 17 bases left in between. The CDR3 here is CASSLRGGTVEAFF. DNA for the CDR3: TGTGCCAGCAGCCTTCGTGGTGGGACGGTAGAAGCTTTCTTT.

The CDR3 loop reads CASSPRLAGDYEQYF. CDR3 nucleotides: TGCGCCAGCAGCCCTCGACTAGCGGGGGACTACGAGCAGTACTTC. This chain joins TRBV5-1 and TRBJ2-7; 12 bases fit TRBD2. Trimming at V came to 4 bases and at J to 3 bases, leaving 5 bases not matched to a gene. Germline values: CDR1 SGHRS, CDR2 YFSETQ. This CDR3 region has 15 residues.

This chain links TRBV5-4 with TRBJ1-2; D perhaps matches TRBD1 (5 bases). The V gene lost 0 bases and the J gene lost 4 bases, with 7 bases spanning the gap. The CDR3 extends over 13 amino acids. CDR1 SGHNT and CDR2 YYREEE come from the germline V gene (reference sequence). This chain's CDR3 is CASSLVGTYGYTF. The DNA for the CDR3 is TGTGCCAGCAGCTTGGTAGGGACCTATGGCTACACCTTC.

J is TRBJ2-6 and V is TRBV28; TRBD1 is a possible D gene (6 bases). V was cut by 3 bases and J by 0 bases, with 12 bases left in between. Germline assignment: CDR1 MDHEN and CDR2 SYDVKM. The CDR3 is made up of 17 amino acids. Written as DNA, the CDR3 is TGTGCCAGCAGTTTCCGGACAGCCTACTCTGGGGCCAACGTCCTGACTTTC. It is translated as CASSFRTAYSGANVLTF.

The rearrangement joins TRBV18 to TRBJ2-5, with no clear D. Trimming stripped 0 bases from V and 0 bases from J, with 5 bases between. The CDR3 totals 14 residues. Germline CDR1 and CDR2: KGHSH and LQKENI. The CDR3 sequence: CASSPPNHQETQYF. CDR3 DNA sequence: TGTGCCAGCTCACCACCAAACCACCAAGAGACCCAGTACTTC.

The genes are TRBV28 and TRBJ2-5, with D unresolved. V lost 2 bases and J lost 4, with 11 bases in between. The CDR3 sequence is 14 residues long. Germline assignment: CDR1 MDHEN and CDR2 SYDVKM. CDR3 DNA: TGTGCCAGCAGTTTAACGCAGTCTTCAGAGACCCAGTACTTC. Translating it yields CASSLTQSSETQYF.

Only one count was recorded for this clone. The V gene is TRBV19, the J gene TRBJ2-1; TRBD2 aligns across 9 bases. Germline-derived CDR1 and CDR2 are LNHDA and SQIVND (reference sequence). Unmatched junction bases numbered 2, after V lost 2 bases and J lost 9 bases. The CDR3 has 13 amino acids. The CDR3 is CASSILAGSEQFF. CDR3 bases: TGTGCCAGTAGTATACTAGCGGGATCTGAGCAGTTCTTC.

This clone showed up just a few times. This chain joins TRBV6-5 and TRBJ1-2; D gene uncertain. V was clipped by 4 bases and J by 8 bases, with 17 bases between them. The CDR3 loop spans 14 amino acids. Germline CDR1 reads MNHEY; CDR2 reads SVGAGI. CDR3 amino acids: CASSSGRPREGYTF. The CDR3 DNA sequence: TGTGCCAGCAGTTCCGGACGGCCCCGGGAGGGCTACACCTTC.

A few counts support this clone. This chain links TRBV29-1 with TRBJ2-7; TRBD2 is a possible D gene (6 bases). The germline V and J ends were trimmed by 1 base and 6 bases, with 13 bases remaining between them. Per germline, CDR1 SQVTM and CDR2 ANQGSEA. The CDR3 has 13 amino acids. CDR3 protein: CSVEAGLGGEQYF. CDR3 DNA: TGCAGCGTTGAAGCGGGACTGGGAGGCGAGCAGTACTTC.

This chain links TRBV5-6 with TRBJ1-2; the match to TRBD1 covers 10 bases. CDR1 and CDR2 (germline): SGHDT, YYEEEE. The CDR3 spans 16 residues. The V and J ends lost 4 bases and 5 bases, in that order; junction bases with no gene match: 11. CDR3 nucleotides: TGTGCCAGCAGCACCGACAGGGGGCCCTATCGGTATGGCTACACCTTC. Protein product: CASSTDRGPYRYGYTF.

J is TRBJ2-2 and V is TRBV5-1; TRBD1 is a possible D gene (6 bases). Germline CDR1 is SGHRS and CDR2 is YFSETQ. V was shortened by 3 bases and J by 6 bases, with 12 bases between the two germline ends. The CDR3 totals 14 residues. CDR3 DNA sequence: TGCGCCAGCAGCTCGGCGACAGGCTCCGGGGAGCTGTTTTTT. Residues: CASSSATGSGELFF.

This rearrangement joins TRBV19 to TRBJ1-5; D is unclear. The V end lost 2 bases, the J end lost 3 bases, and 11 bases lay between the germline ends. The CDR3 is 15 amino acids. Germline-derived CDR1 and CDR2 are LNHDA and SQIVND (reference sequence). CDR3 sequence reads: CASSILHRLNQPQHF. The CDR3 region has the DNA TGTGCCAGTAGTATACTCCACAGACTCAATCAGCCCCAGCATTTT.

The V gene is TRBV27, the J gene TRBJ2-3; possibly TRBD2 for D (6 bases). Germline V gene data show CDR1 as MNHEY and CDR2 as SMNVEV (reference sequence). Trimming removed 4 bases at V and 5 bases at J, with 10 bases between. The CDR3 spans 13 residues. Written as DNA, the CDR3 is TGTGCCAGCAGTTCCTTAGCGGTAGATACGCAGTATTTT. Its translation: CASSSLAVDTQYF.

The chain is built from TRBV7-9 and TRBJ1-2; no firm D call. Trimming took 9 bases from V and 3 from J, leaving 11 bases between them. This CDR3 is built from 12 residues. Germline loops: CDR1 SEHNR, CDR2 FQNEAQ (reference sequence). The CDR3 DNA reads TGTGCCAGTCTCGGGCGGGACTATGGCTACACCTTC. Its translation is CASLGRDYGYTF.

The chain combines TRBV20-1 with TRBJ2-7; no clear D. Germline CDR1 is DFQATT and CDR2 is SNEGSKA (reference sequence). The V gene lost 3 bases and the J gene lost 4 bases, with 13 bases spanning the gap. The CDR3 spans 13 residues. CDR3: CSASKQMQYEQYF. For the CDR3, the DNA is TGCAGTGCTAGTAAGCAGATGCAATACGAGCAGTACTTC.

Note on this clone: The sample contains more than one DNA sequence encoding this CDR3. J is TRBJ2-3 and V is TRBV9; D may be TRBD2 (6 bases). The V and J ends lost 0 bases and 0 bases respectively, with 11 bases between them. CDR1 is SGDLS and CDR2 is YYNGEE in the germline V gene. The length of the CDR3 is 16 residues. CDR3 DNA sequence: TGTGCCAGCAGCGTAGTTGGGAGCGGGAGCACAGATACGCAGTATTTT. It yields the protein CASSVVGSGSTDTQYF.

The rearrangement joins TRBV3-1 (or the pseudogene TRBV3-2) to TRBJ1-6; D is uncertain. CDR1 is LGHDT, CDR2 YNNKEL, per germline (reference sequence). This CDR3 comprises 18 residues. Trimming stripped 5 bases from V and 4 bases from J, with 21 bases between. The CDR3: CASSKLYTVASYNSPLHF. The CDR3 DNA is TGTGCCAGCAGCAAGCTATACACAGTTGCATCTTATAATTCACCCCTCCACTTT.